The T cell receptor beta chain under discussion was sequenced for a study of shared clonotypes between healthy human individuals. Sequencing used immunoSEQ multiplex PCR; TCRdb keeps in-frame clones, though not all of them. The sample carries more than 2,000,000 clones, over 90% recorded once. CD4+ cells underwent separation, giving CD45RA+ naive and CD45RA-negative memory subsets. Between the trimmed V and J ends, which lost 6 bases and 7 bases, there was a span of 16 bases. The CDR3 covers 13 residues. Looked up from germline, CDR1 is SNHLY and CDR2 is FYNNEI. J is TRBJ2-7 and V is TRBV2; no definite D call. The sample consisted of naive CD4+ T cells from PBMCs. Documented subset: CD45RA+ positively selected. The receptor was derived from a man between 18 and 35 years old in good health. Some clones in this sample may be carry-over from other donors' samples. The chain's CDR3 is CASSPDPRLEQYF. The CDR3 bases are TGTGCCAGCAGCCCTGACCCTAGACTTGAGCAGTACTTC.